This TCR beta chain came from a study of post-analysis software for immune sequencing data. The study's findings and limits: Five or six TRBV segments appeared more often in patients than in controls, and TRBV5-6, TRBV5-1 and TRBV20-1 were among these.

Presence of unique molecular identifiers characterized the TCR beta cDNA libraries. MiXCR, run by TCRdb on the PCR reads, gives a single entry per CDR3 protein. The sample shows roughly 180,000 distinct CDR3 sequences, about 32% of them seen only once. The CDR3 is made up of 14 amino acids. Deletions cut 4 bases from V and 4 bases from J, with 8 bases between. This clonotype was recorded only once. Antigen specificity is unknown. A single base separates this from a much larger clone, so it may be a read error. The rearrangement joins TRBV12-3 or TRBV12-4 to TRBJ2-6; D is unresolved. The receptor was isolated from a girl between 5 and 17 years old with multiple sclerosis. Sequencing used blood. The chain's CDR3 is CASSSPPGANVLTF. CDR3 DNA: TGTGCCAGCAGTTCTCCTCCCGGGGCCAACGTCCTGACTTTC.